This TCR beta chain was obtained from a study of blood T cells in healthy people across ages. The CDR3 totals 15 residues. Germline CDR1 is MNHEY and CDR2 is SVGAGI. This clonotype is a singleton in its sample. Sample-barcoded 5' priming and a J-beta primer mix drove a second PCR of roughly 7 to 11 cycles. Each cDNA molecule was tagged by a template-switch adaptor with 12 random nucleotides. Each CDR3 protein is one row after TCRdb ran MiXCR on the 5' RACE reads. The sample holds about 1.4 million distinct CDR3 sequences, 59% seen once. This chain uses TRBV6-5 with TRBJ2-5; 11 nucleotides line up with TRBD2. The J call is doubtful: the DNA matches TRBJ2-7 better. The source of this sequence is a young man in good health. Sequencing was carried out using blood. The CDR3 reads CASRRRLAGRYEQYF. In DNA, the CDR3 is TGTGCCAGCAGGAGACGACTAGCGGGAAGGTACGAGCAGTACTTC.